This record covers a single T cell receptor beta chain. Its antigen is undetermined. Produced via immunoSEQ multiplex PCR; TCRdb's table is partial and in-frame only. The top ten hold around 27% of the sample, which has roughly 30,000 clones, 90% seen once. V was clipped by 0 bases and J by 2 bases, with 9 bases between them. In germline, CDR1 is LGHNA, CDR2 YSLEER. CDR3 length: 15 amino acids. This sample stems from a study of OX40 agonist ivuxolimab in advanced cancers. Study-level points and caveats: CD4+ T cells averaged fewer expanded clones than CD8+ T cells.

Individuals having autoimmune disease history or systemic immunosuppression were not enrolled. With baseline, cycle 4 day 1, and cycle 7 day 1 as timepoints, blood was sampled. This clonotype was obtained from an adult with an advanced solid tumor such as melanoma, head and neck, liver or kidney cancer. The V gene is TRBV4-3, the J gene TRBJ2-3; possibly TRBD1 or TRBD2 for D (5 bases each). The sequenced sample was CD4+ or CD8+ T cells sorted from blood, obtained in a trial of the OX40 agonist ivuxolimab. In DNA form, the CDR3 reads TGCGCCAGCAGCCAAGATTTGGGGGACACAGATACGCAGTATTTT. As protein: CASSQDLGDTDTQYF.